One sample yielded the 18 T cell receptor beta chains listed below, sequenced in a study of cytomegalovirus exposure and HLA in healthy donors. PCR involved 60 Vbeta and 13 Jbeta primers. TCRdb's copy holds only in-frame clones and misses some; the assay was immunoSEQ multiplex PCR. The sample yields approximately 120,000 clones, about 11% seen once. Sequencing was done on a sample of PBMCs. These receptors originate from a woman between 18 and 29 years old in good health and CMV-seropositive.

This clone turned up a few times. V and J are TRBV19 and TRBJ2-1; 11 nucleotides align to TRBD2. The CDR3 sequence is 15 residues long. V was pared by 7 bases and J by 1 base, with 3 bases of the junction left unmatched. Germline V gene sequence: CDR1 LNHDA, CDR2 SQIVND (reference sequence). CDR3 residues: CASIRTSGSYNEQFF. The CDR3 DNA sequence: TGTGCCAGTATTCGGACTAGCGGGTCCTACAATGAGCAGTTCTTC. Together with reference TRBV19 and TRBJ2-1, the CDR3 gives the full variable domain: DGGITQSPKYLFRKEGQNVTLSCEQNLNHDAMYWYRQDPGQGLRLIYYSQIVNDFQKGDIAEGYSVSREKKESFPLTVTSAQKNPTAFYLCASIRTSGSYNEQFFGPGTRLTVL.

The chain is built from TRBV19 and TRBJ1-1; 7 bases agree with TRBD1. Germline V gene sequence: CDR1 LNHDA, CDR2 SQIVND (reference sequence). The V gene end was trimmed by 4 bases and the J gene end by 6 bases; junction bases not matched to a gene: 11. The CDR3 is 15 amino acids. The CDR3 is CASSTDRWYGAEAFF. Here the CDR3 DNA reads TGTGCCAGTAGTACGGACAGGTGGTATGGCGCTGAAGCTTTCTTT.

The chain is built from TRBV15 and TRBJ1-5; D is undetermined. V lost 4 bases and J 3 bases, leaving 13 bases between the germline ends. The CDR3 length is 15 residues. Germline V gene data show CDR1 as LNHNV and CDR2 as YYDKDF (reference sequence). The CDR3 region is CATSTGYSTNQPQHF. CDR3 sequence (DNA): TGTGCCACCAGCACGGGGTACAGTACCAATCAGCCCCAGCATTTT.

This clone showed up just a few times. The CDR3 nucleotides are TGTGCCACCAGCAGAGACCGTCGACAGGGATACTATGGCTACACCTTC. The encoded protein is CATSRDRRQGYYGYTF. The chain has TRBV15 and TRBJ1-2; TRBD1 matches 7 bases. Trimming took 0 bases from V and 3 from J; bases not matched to a gene: 7. Per the germline V gene, CDR1 is LNHNV and CDR2 is YYDKDF (reference sequence). This CDR3 comprises 16 residues.

The CDR3 coding sequence is TGTGCCAGCAGTTTATCGGCCAGATCCCAAGAGACCCAGTACTTC. Translated, it gives CASSLSARSQETQYF. The chain links TRBV27 to TRBJ2-5; D is undetermined. Trimming removed 0 bases from V and 1 base from J, with 9 bases in between. CDR3 size: 15 residues. Germline-derived CDR1 and CDR2 are MNHEY and SMNVEV (reference sequence).

A few counts support this clone. This chain connects TRBV9 to TRBJ1-2, with unresolved D. Trimming pared 3 bases from V and 7 bases from J, leaving 13 bases between. CDR3 length: 13 amino acids. Germline V gene lookup returns CDR1 SGDLS and CDR2 YYNGEE. The CDR3 region is CASSGGLGFGYTF. In DNA, the CDR3 is TGTGCCAGCAGCGGCGGGCTTGGGTTTGGCTACACCTTC.

This clone was counted between two and nine times. The chain is built from TRBV11-2 and TRBJ1-1; TRBD1 agrees at 7 bases. Germline loops: CDR1 SGHAT, CDR2 FQNNGV. The CDR3 spans 15 residues. With V trimmed by 5 bases and J by 2 bases, 8 bases remained unmatched. The CDR3 spells CASSHTGTANTEAFF. As DNA, the CDR3 is TGTGCCAGCAGCCACACCGGGACAGCCAACACTGAAGCTTTCTTT.

The chain is built from TRBV20-1 and TRBJ1-1; D is ambiguous. Germline values: CDR1 DFQATT, CDR2 SNEGSKA (reference sequence). Trimming took 3 bases from V and 5 from J, leaving 4 bases between them. This CDR3 spans 10 amino acids. In nucleotides, the CDR3 is TGCAGTGCTAGGGAGACTGAAGCTTTCTTT. It is translated as CSARETEAFF.

The chain uses TRBV6-6 and TRBJ2-1, with no clear D. CDR1 and CDR2 (germline): MNHNY, SVGAGI (reference sequence). This CDR3 is 12 amino acids long. Trimming shortened V by 6 bases and J by 6 bases, and 9 bases separated the two germline ends. The CDR3 region has the DNA TGTGCCAGCAGCCCAGATCTCAATGAGCAGTTCTTC. This encodes CASSPDLNEQFF.

The J gene is TRBJ2-5, the V gene TRBV5-4; possible D gene TRBD2, 6 bases. The germline V gene encodes CDR1 SGHNT and CDR2 YYREEE (reference sequence). The germline V and J ends were trimmed by 0 bases and 3 bases, with 18 bases remaining between them. This CDR3 is 17 amino acids long. This chain's CDR3 is CASSLVGRGMAEETQYF. The CDR3 nucleotides are TGTGCCAGCAGCTTGGTAGGGCGGGGTATGGCAGAAGAGACCCAGTACTTC.

This clone has more than one count but fewer than ten. The J gene is TRBJ1-2, the V gene TRBV19; a possible D gene is TRBD1 (6 bases). V was clipped by 10 bases and J by 2 bases, with 11 bases between them. CDR1 is LNHDA, CDR2 SQIVND, per germline (reference sequence). The CDR3 contains 12 residues. The CDR3 region is CATRTGNYGYTF. The CDR3 DNA follows: TGTGCCACTAGAACAGGGAACTATGGCTACACCTTC.

The chain has TRBV20-1 and TRBJ1-1; D not certain. V was trimmed by 6 bases and J by 6 bases, leaving 8 bases between them. This CDR3 contains 10 residues. Germline CDR1 and CDR2: DFQATT and SNEGSKA (reference sequence). CDR3 amino acids: CSAGRSEAFF. The CDR3 nucleotides read TGCAGTGCCGGGAGGTCTGAAGCTTTCTTT.

The count of this clone is one. V is TRBV7-8 and J is TRBJ2-1; possibly TRBD2 for D (5 bases). Germline values: CDR1 SGHVS, CDR2 FQNEAQ. The germline V and J ends were trimmed by 4 bases and 10 bases, with 17 bases remaining between them. The CDR3 consists of 14 residues. CDR3 residues: CASSSGLAPTEQFF. CDR3 nucleotide sequence: TGTGCCAGCAGCTCTGGGCTAGCCCCCACCGAGCAGTTCTTC.

This clone was seen a handful of times. Compared with germline, one end of the junction differs, possibly owing to a read error. The chain employs TRBV6-1 and TRBJ2-5; 12 bases are a match to TRBD2. CDR1 is MNHNS and CDR2 is SASEGT in the germline V gene. This CDR3 is built from 15 residues. CDR3 sequence reads: CASGEGLAGRETQYF. The CDR3 nucleotides read TGTGCCAGCGGTGAAGGACTAGCGGGAAGAGAGACCCAGTACTTC.

This clone has a handful of counts. The rearrangement uses TRBV29-1 and TRBJ2-7; TRBD2 matches at 7 bases. Unmatched junction bases numbered 9, after V lost 7 bases and J lost 0 bases. This CDR3 region has 14 residues. Germline V gene sequence: CDR1 SQVTM, CDR2 ANQGSEA. CDR3 DNA sequence: TGCAGCGGACGCCGGGACTACAACTCCTACGAGCAGTACTTC. As protein: CSGRRDYNSYEQYF.

This clone was seen more than once but under ten times. The V gene is TRBV30, the J gene TRBJ1-2; possible D gene TRBD1, 6 bases. CDR3 length: 12 amino acids. Germline assignment: CDR1 GTSNPN and CDR2 SVGIG (reference sequence). Between the trimmed V and J ends, which lost 0 bases and 6 bases, there was a span of 8 bases. The CDR3 DNA sequence: TGTGCCTGGAGTGTGGGGGCGCATGGCTACACCTTC. This gives the protein CAWSVGAHGYTF.

This sequence joins TRBV18 and TRBJ1-2, with a possible D match to TRBD1 (6 bases). CDR3 length: 14 amino acids. In germline, CDR1 is KGHSH, CDR2 LQKENI. V was cut by 2 bases and J by 6 bases, with 13 bases left in between. The CDR3 DNA follows: TGTGCCAGCTCACCAGTTGGGCAGGGGCATGGCTACACCTTC. Amino acids: CASSPVGQGHGYTF.

The chain employs TRBV7-2 and TRBJ2-3; TRBD1 matches 8 bases. In germline, CDR1 is SGHTA, CDR2 FQGNSA. There are 15 residues in the CDR3. Trimming took 2 bases from V and 3 from J; bases not matched to a gene: 4. The CDR3, as DNA: TGTGCCAGCAGCTTAAGCAGGGGGCTTACAGATACGCAGTATTTT. Translation: CASSLSRGLTDTQYF.